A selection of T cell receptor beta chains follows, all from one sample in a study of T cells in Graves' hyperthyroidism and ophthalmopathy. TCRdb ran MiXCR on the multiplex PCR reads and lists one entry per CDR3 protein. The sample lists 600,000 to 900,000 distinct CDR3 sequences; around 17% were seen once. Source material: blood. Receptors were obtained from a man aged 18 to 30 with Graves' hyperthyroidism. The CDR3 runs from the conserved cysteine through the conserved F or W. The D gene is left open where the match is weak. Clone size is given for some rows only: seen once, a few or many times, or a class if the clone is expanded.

cdr3_nt: TGTGCCAGCAGTTCGACAGGGACTCTATACAATGAGCAGTTCTTC
cdr3_aa: CASSSTGTLYNEQFF
d_call: NA
clone_size: many
v_call: TRBV27
j_call: TRBJ2-1

cdr3_nt: TGTGCCAGTAGATTAGAGGGTTATAGCAATCAGCCCCAGCATTTT
cdr3_aa: CASRLEGYSNQPQHF
d_call: NA
clone_size: NA
v_call: TRBV19
j_call: TRBJ1-5

cdr3_nt: TGTGCCAGCAGTGAAATGGGGGGAATATACACTGAAGCTTTCTTT
cdr3_aa: CASSEMGGIYTEAFF
d_call: NA
clone_size: many
v_call: TRBV6-1
j_call: TRBJ1-1

cdr3_nt: TGTGCCAGCAGCTTAGAAGAACAGAGCAACTATGGCTACACCTTC
cdr3_aa: CASSLEEQSNYGYTF
d_call: NA
clone_size: many
v_call: TRBV11-2
j_call: TRBJ1-2

cdr3_nt: TGTGCCAGCAGCCCAATGGGAGATACGCAGTATTTT
cdr3_aa: CASSPMGDTQYF
d_call: NA
clone_size: many
v_call: TRBV5-6
j_call: TRBJ2-3

cdr3_nt: TGTGCCAGCAGCTTAGATATTCAGAAGGATGAGCAGTTCTTC
cdr3_aa: CASSLDIQKDEQFF
d_call: NA
clone_size: many
v_call: TRBV7-2
j_call: TRBJ2-1

cdr3_nt: TGTGCCAGCAGCCCCGGAAGACTAGCGGGCGATGTCCGGGAGACCCAGTACTTC
cdr3_aa: CASSPGRLAGDVRETQYF
d_call: TRBD2
clone_size: many
v_call: TRBV11-2
j_call: TRBJ2-5

cdr3_nt: TGCGCCAGCAGCTTGGAAGGGGACCAGGGGATCGATGAGCAGTTCTTC
cdr3_aa: CASSLEGDQGIDEQFF
d_call: NA
clone_size: few
v_call: TRBV5-1
j_call: TRBJ2-1

cdr3_nt: TGTGCCAGCAGTGATGGCTCGGGACGTCAAGAGACCCAGTACTTC
cdr3_aa: CASSDGSGRQETQYF
d_call: NA
clone_size: NA
v_call: TRBV2
j_call: TRBJ2-5

cdr3_nt: TGTGCCAGTAGTGATCAAGACAGGGCTGGGGTAAAAGCTTTCTTT
cdr3_aa: CASSDQDRAGVKAFF
d_call: TRBD1
clone_size: few
v_call: TRBV19
j_call: TRBJ1-1

cdr3_nt: TGTGCCAGCAGTTTAACAGGGCGCTATGGCTACACCTTC
cdr3_aa: CASSLTGRYGYTF
d_call: NA
clone_size: many
v_call: TRBV28
j_call: TRBJ1-2

cdr3_nt: TGTGCCAGCACCCTGGACAGCAACGAGCAGTACTTC
cdr3_aa: CASTLDSNEQYF
d_call: NA
clone_size: many
v_call: TRBV12-3/TRBV12-4
j_call: TRBJ2-7

cdr3_nt: TGTGCCAGCAGTTCGACAGGGTGGCGGGCCAAAAACATTCAGTACTTC
cdr3_aa: CASSSTGWRAKNIQYF
d_call: TRBD1
clone_size: NA
v_call: TRBV28
j_call: TRBJ2-4

cdr3_nt: TGTGCCAGCAGGACGGGAGCGGCCTCCTACGAGCAGTACTTC
cdr3_aa: CASRTGAASYEQYF
d_call: NA
clone_size: many
v_call: TRBV2
j_call: TRBJ2-7

cdr3_nt: TGTGCCAGCAGCCAAAGGTACGGGCCGAACACTGAAGCTTTCTTT
cdr3_aa: CASSQRYGPNTEAFF
d_call: NA
clone_size: once
v_call: TRBV3-1
j_call: TRBJ1-1

cdr3_nt: TGTGCCAGCAGTTTACACAGTTCCGGCACCGGGGAGCTGTTTTTT
cdr3_aa: CASSLHSSGTGELFF
d_call: NA
clone_size: NA
v_call: TRBV12-3/TRBV12-4
j_call: TRBJ2-2

cdr3_nt: TGCGCCACACGAAGGGGTGACTATGGCTACACCTTC
cdr3_aa: CATRRGDYGYTF
d_call: NA
clone_size: NA
v_call: TRBV10-2
j_call: TRBJ1-2

cdr3_nt: TGTGCCAGTAGTATGAGCGGGAGGAGAACAGATACGCAGTATTTT
cdr3_aa: CASSMSGRRTDTQYF
d_call: TRBD2
clone_size: once
v_call: TRBV19
j_call: TRBJ2-3

cdr3_nt: TGTGCCAGCAGCTTCGGCAGGGGCACAGATACGCAGTATTTT
cdr3_aa: CASSFGRGTDTQYF
d_call: NA
clone_size: many
v_call: TRBV7-9
j_call: TRBJ2-3

cdr3_nt: TGTGCCAGCAGTTTATGGGGACAGGGCGATTACGAGCAGTACTTC
cdr3_aa: CASSLWGQGDYEQYF
d_call: TRBD1
clone_size: NA
v_call: TRBV27
j_call: TRBJ2-7

cdr3_nt: TGCAGTGCTAGGGCAGGGACAGCTCTCCACGAGCAGTACTTC
cdr3_aa: CSARAGTALHEQYF
d_call: TRBD1
clone_size: few
v_call: TRBV20-1
j_call: TRBJ2-7

cdr3_nt: TGTGCCAGCAAGGGGGACAGCAACGCAGCTTTCTTT
cdr3_aa: CASKGDSNAAFF
d_call: TRBD1
clone_size: NA
v_call: TRBV25-1
j_call: TRBJ1-1

cdr3_nt: TGTGCCAGCAGCCCCCAGCAAGAGACCCAGTACTTC
cdr3_aa: CASSPQQETQYF
d_call: NA
clone_size: few
v_call: TRBV28
j_call: TRBJ2-5

cdr3_nt: TGTGCCAGCAGCTTAGATCTGGGGCCGGTCTTT
cdr3_aa: CASSLDLGPVF
d_call: NA
clone_size: few
v_call: TRBV11-2
j_call: TRBJ1-1

cdr3_nt: TGTGCCAGCGGCCCAAGGATAAGCCTATCCTACGAGCAGTACTTC
cdr3_aa: CASGPRISLSYEQYF
d_call: NA
clone_size: NA
v_call: TRBV7-2
j_call: TRBJ2-7

cdr3_nt: TGTGCCAGCAGTATATACAGGGTCGGCTACGAGCAGTACTTC
cdr3_aa: CASSIYRVGYEQYF
d_call: NA
clone_size: many
v_call: TRBV28
j_call: TRBJ2-7

cdr3_nt: TGCAGTGCTAGAGTACCTAGCGGGAGGGGGGCTTACAATGAGCAGTTCTTC
cdr3_aa: CSARVPSGRGAYNEQFF
d_call: TRBD2
clone_size: NA
v_call: TRBV20-1
j_call: TRBJ2-1

cdr3_nt: TGTGCCAGCAGCACTCTCCCCTGGGATACGCAGTATTTT
cdr3_aa: CASSTLPWDTQYF
d_call: NA
clone_size: NA
v_call: TRBV7-2
j_call: TRBJ2-3

cdr3_nt: TGTGCCAGCAGCTTGCGGGGGGGGGCGGGCCGCACAGATACGCAGTATTTT
cdr3_aa: CASSLRGGAGRTDTQYF
d_call: TRBD2
clone_size: few
v_call: TRBV7-2
j_call: TRBJ2-3

cdr3_nt: TGTGCCAGTAGCGTTAGACAGGGCCCTCTTTATAGCAATCAGCCCCAGCATTTT
cdr3_aa: CASSVRQGPLYSNQPQHF
d_call: TRBD1
clone_size: NA
v_call: TRBV19
j_call: TRBJ1-5

cdr3_nt: TGTGCCATCAGTGAGTCTCGATGGCGCACATCCCCCAATGAGCAGTTCTTC
cdr3_aa: CAISESRWRTSPNEQFF
d_call: NA
clone_size: NA
v_call: TRBV10-3
j_call: TRBJ2-1

cdr3_nt: TGTGCCTCCGCCTGGGGGGGGTTCAATGAGCAGTTCTTC
cdr3_aa: CASAWGGFNEQFF
d_call: TRBD2
clone_size: few
v_call: TRBV10-3
j_call: TRBJ2-1

cdr3_nt: TGTGCCGGATATAGCGGGATAAACTACGAGCAGTACTTC
cdr3_aa: CAGYSGINYEQYF
d_call: TRBD2
clone_size: NA
v_call: TRBV7-9
j_call: TRBJ2-7

cdr3_nt: TGTGCCAGCAGCTTTCAGGCGGGAGGGGACAATGAGCAGTTCTTC
cdr3_aa: CASSFQAGGDNEQFF
d_call: TRBD2
clone_size: many
v_call: TRBV7-3
j_call: TRBJ2-1

cdr3_nt: TGTGCCTGGAAAGGGTTCTCAGATACGCAGTATTTT
cdr3_aa: CAWKGFSDTQYF
d_call: NA
clone_size: many
v_call: TRBV30
j_call: TRBJ2-3

cdr3_nt: TGCAGTGCTAGAGTGGGTCTACTCACCGGGGAGCTGTTTTTT
cdr3_aa: CSARVGLLTGELFF
d_call: NA
clone_size: NA
v_call: TRBV20-1
j_call: TRBJ2-2

cdr3_nt: TGTGCCAGCAGTCCGCCCGGGACTGGCGCCTACGAGCAGTACTTC
cdr3_aa: CASSPPGTGAYEQYF
d_call: NA
clone_size: many
v_call: TRBV28
j_call: TRBJ2-7

cdr3_nt: TGTGCCAGCATCCCAGATCGGGGGGTCTACAATGAGCAGTTCTTC
cdr3_aa: CASIPDRGVYNEQFF
d_call: TRBD2
clone_size: many
v_call: TRBV12-3/TRBV12-4
j_call: TRBJ2-1

cdr3_nt: TGTGCCAGCAGGGACACGGACGGCCACTCTGGGGCCAACGTTCTGACTTTC
cdr3_aa: CASRDTDGHSGANVLTF
d_call: NA
clone_size: NA
v_call: TRBV28
j_call: TRBJ2-6

cdr3_nt: TGTGCCAGCAGTCAGGGACGGTCTCCCGACAATGAGCAGTTCTTC
cdr3_aa: CASSQGRSPDNEQFF
d_call: NA
clone_size: few
v_call: TRBV25-1
j_call: TRBJ2-1

cdr3_nt: TGTGCCAGCAGCCAAGAGTCCCTGAGACAGGGGACCTACAATGAGCAGTTCTTC
cdr3_aa: CASSQESLRQGTYNEQFF
d_call: TRBD1
clone_size: NA
v_call: TRBV14
j_call: TRBJ2-1

cdr3_nt: TGCGCCAGCAGCCCACAGGGGGCCTCCTCTGGGGCCAACGTCCTGACTTTC
cdr3_aa: CASSPQGASSGANVLTF
d_call: TRBD1
clone_size: NA
v_call: TRBV4-3
j_call: TRBJ2-6

cdr3_nt: TGTGCCAGCAGTCAGGGGCCGCCTAACACCGGGGAGCTGTTTTTT
cdr3_aa: CASSQGPPNTGELFF
d_call: NA
clone_size: many
v_call: TRBV2
j_call: TRBJ2-2

cdr3_nt: TGTGCCAGCAGCCCCCAAACGGGGACTGAAGCTTTCTTT
cdr3_aa: CASSPQTGTEAFF
d_call: NA
clone_size: NA
v_call: TRBV9
j_call: TRBJ1-1

cdr3_nt: TGTGCCACCAGTGATGCCGTCGGGGCGGGGAAGAACACCGGGGAGCTGTTTTTT
cdr3_aa: CATSDAVGAGKNTGELFF
d_call: NA
clone_size: few
v_call: TRBV24-1
j_call: TRBJ2-2

cdr3_nt: TGTGCCAGCAGCTTAGATACCCCCACTCGAGCTTTCTTT
cdr3_aa: CASSLDTPTRAFF
d_call: NA
clone_size: NA
v_call: TRBV11-2
j_call: TRBJ1-1

cdr3_nt: TGTGCCAGCAGCGTAGGTCAGGGGGTCTCCTACGAGCAGTACTTC
cdr3_aa: CASSVGQGVSYEQYF
d_call: TRBD1
clone_size: few
v_call: TRBV9
j_call: TRBJ2-7

cdr3_nt: TGTGCCAGCAGTTTATATTTCAGGGGAGGGAATGAGCAGTTCTTC
cdr3_aa: CASSLYFRGGNEQFF
d_call: NA
clone_size: few
v_call: TRBV27
j_call: TRBJ2-1

cdr3_nt: TGTGCCAGCAGTATCCTATCAACTAATGAAAAACTGTTTTTT
cdr3_aa: CASSILSTNEKLFF
d_call: NA
clone_size: NA
v_call: TRBV28
j_call: TRBJ1-4

cdr3_nt: TGCAGTGCTAGAGATCAGGGTTTAGTCGGGCAGCCCCAGCATTTT
cdr3_aa: CSARDQGLVGQPQHF
d_call: NA
clone_size: NA
v_call: TRBV20-1
j_call: TRBJ1-5

cdr3_nt: TGTGCCAGCTCTCCCGCCGGATATACGCAGTATTTT
cdr3_aa: CASSPAGYTQYF
d_call: NA
clone_size: NA
v_call: TRBV6-2/TRBV6-3
j_call: TRBJ2-3

cdr3_nt: TGTGCAACCGCGGGGACCAGCGGGAGGGCCTACGAGCAGTACTTC
cdr3_aa: CATAGTSGRAYEQYF
d_call: TRBD2
clone_size: few
v_call: TRBV2
j_call: TRBJ2-7

cdr3_nt: TGTGCCAGCAGTAGAAATGGGGTGGCCGGGGAGCTGTTTTTT
cdr3_aa: CASSRNGVAGELFF
d_call: NA
clone_size: many
v_call: TRBV2
j_call: TRBJ2-2

cdr3_nt: TGTGCCAGCAGCCCCCGGGTAGCGGGAGGGTTCTACGAGCAGTACTTC
cdr3_aa: CASSPRVAGGFYEQYF
d_call: TRBD2
clone_size: NA
v_call: TRBV27
j_call: TRBJ2-7

cdr3_nt: TGTGCCAGCAGTGGGGCGACTAGCGGGTCTTCCTACAATGAGCAGTTCTTC
cdr3_aa: CASSGATSGSSYNEQFF
d_call: TRBD2
clone_size: many
v_call: TRBV28
j_call: TRBJ2-1

cdr3_nt: TGTGCCAGCAGTTTATGGGTAGGACCCGAAGCTTTCTTT
cdr3_aa: CASSLWVGPEAFF
d_call: NA
clone_size: once
v_call: TRBV12-3/TRBV12-4
j_call: TRBJ1-1

cdr3_nt: TGTGCCAGCAGCCGGGACAGGGTGAGTGGGGAGCAGTTCTTC
cdr3_aa: CASSRDRVSGEQFF
d_call: TRBD1
clone_size: few
v_call: TRBV7-3
j_call: TRBJ2-1

cdr3_nt: TGCAGTGGTCACGATAGGAGGGCCGGAGAGACCCAGTACTTC
cdr3_aa: CSGHDRRAGETQYF
d_call: NA
clone_size: few
v_call: TRBV20-1
j_call: TRBJ2-5

cdr3_nt: TGTGCCAGCAGGCCCACAGCGGTAGGCTCCTACGAGCAGTACTTC
cdr3_aa: CASRPTAVGSYEQYF
d_call: NA
clone_size: few
v_call: TRBV7-2
j_call: TRBJ2-7

cdr3_nt: TGTGCCATCAGTACCCCGGCCAGAGGACAAGAGACCCAGTACTTC
cdr3_aa: CAISTPARGQETQYF
d_call: NA
clone_size: NA
v_call: TRBV10-3
j_call: TRBJ2-5